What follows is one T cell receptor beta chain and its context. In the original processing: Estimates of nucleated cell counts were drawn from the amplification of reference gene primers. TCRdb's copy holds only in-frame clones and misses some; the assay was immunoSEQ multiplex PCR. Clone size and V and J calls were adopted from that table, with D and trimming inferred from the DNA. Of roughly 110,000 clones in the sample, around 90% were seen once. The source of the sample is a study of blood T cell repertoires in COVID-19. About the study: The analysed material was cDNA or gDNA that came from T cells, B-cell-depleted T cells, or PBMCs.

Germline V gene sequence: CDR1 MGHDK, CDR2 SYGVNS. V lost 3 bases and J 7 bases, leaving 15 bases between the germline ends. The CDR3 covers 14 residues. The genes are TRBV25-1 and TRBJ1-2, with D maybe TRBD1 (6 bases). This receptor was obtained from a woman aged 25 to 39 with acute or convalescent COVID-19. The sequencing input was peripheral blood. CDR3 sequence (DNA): TGTGCCAGCAGTGAGATAGAGGACAGTAGTGGCTACACCTTC. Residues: CASSEIEDSSGYTF.